This T cell receptor beta chain is from a study of blood T cell repertoires in COVID-19. Across the study: Both acute and convalescent COVID-19 samples were obtained from the United States, Italy and Spain.

This clone has just a few counts. Methods used by the authors: Quantification of nucleated cells was approximated via reference gene primer amplification. Data came from immunoSEQ multiplex PCR; TCRdb stores just in-frame clones and leaves some out. V and J calls plus clone size are reproduced from that table; the DNA served to infer D and trimming. The sample contains 120,000 to 150,000 clones, 81% of which appear only once. V lost 7 bases and J lost 7, with 8 bases in between. Germline V lookup: CDR1 GTSNPN, CDR2 SVGIG (reference sequence). The CDR3 length is 11 residues. Sequencing input: peripheral blood. The chain employs TRBV30 and TRBJ1-6, with D uncertain. The clonotype was recovered from a human donor with acute or convalescent COVID-19. The donor label of this sample is uncertain. CDR3 coding DNA: TGTGCCTATCAAATGAATTCACCCCTCCACTTT. Residues: CAYQMNSPLHF.